This T cell receptor beta chain was found in a study of T cells after yellow fever vaccination. Study-wide results and caveats: The secondary response was weaker, and its peak arrived faster, on day 5 versus 15.

This clonotype was seen repeatedly, ten times or more. Its antigen is unidentified. CDR3 length: 14 residues. CDR1 is SGHRS and CDR2 is YFSETQ in the germline V gene. V shed 0 bases and J 10 bases; nucleotides not matched to a gene: 9. TCRdb called the 5' RACE reads again in MiXCR, with one record for every CDR3 protein. The sample records hundreds of thousands of distinct CDR3 sequences, less than 4.5% being singletons. The chain employs TRBV5-1 and TRBJ1-1, with 7 bases matching TRBD1. The sample in question was PBMCs, obtained on the day of the yellow fever booster vaccination. The source is a man aged 18 to 30 who received the YFV17D yellow fever vaccine. The CDR3 nucleotides are TGCGCCAGCAGCTTGGAATCGTTGGGGACAGTAGCTTTCTTT. This encodes CASSLESLGTVAFF.